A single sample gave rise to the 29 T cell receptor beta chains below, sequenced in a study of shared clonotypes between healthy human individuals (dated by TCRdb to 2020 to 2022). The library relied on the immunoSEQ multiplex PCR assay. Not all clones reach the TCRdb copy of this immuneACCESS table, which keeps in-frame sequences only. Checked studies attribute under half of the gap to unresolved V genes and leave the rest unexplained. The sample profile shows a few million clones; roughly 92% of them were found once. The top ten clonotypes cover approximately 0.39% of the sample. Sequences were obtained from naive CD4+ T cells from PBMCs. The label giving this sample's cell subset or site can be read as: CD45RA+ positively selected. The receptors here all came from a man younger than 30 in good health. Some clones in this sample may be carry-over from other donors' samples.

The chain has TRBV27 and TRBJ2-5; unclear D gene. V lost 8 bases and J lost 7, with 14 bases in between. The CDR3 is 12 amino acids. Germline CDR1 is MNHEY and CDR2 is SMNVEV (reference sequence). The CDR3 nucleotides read TGTGCCAGCGCTCAGACCTCGGGGACCCAGTACTTC. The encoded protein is CASAQTSGTQYF.

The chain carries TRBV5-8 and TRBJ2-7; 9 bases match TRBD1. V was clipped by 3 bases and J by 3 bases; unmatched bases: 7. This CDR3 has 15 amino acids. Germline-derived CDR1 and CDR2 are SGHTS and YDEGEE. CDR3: CASSYGQGNVYEQYF. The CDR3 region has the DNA TGTGCCAGCAGCTACGGACAGGGGAACGTCTACGAGCAGTACTTC.

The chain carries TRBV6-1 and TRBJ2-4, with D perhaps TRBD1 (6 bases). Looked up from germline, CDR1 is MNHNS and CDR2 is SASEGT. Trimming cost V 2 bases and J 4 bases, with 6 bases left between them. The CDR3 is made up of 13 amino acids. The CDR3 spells CASSETGKNIQYF. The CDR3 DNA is TGTGCCAGCAGTGAAACAGGGAAAAACATTCAGTACTTC.

The CDR3: CASSFLGREATDTQYF. The CDR3 DNA reads TGTGCCAGCAGCTTCTTGGGCCGAGAAGCAACAGATACGCAGTATTTT. The genes are TRBV7-8 and TRBJ2-3; D gene uncertain. Looked up from germline, CDR1 is SGHVS and CDR2 is FQNEAQ. The CDR3 is made up of 16 amino acids. V shed 3 bases and J shed 3 bases, with 16 bases lying between them.

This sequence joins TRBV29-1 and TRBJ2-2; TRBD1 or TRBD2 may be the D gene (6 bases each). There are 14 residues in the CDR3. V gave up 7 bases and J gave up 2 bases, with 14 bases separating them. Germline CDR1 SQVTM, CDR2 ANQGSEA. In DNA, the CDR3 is TGCAGCGGGGGGGCAGCCTTCAACACCGGGGAGCTGTTTTTT. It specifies CSGGAAFNTGELFF.

This chain's CDR3 is CASSLRGLNTEAFF. CDR3 sequence (DNA): TGTGCCAGCAGCTTAAGGGGCTTGAACACTGAAGCTTTCTTT. The chain joins TRBV7-2 to TRBJ1-1; the D gene is possibly TRBD1 (5 bases). Between the trimmed V and J ends, which lost 2 bases and 0 bases, there was a span of 7 bases. The CDR3 spans 14 residues. From germline, CDR1 is SGHTA and CDR2 FQGNSA.

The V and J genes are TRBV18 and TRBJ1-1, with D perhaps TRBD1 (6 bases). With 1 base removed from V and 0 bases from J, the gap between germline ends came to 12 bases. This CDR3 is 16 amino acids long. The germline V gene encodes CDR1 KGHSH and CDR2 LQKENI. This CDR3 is CASSPRSGHLNTEAFF. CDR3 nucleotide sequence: TGTGCCAGCTCACCACGGTCGGGACACTTGAACACTGAAGCTTTCTTT. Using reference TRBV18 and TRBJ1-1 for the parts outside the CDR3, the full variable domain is NAGVMQNPRHLVRRRGQEARLRCSPMKGHSHVYWYRQLPEEGLKFMVYLQKENIIDESGMPKERFSAEFPKEGPSILRIQQVVRGDSAAYFCASSPRSGHLNTEAFFGQGTRLTVV.

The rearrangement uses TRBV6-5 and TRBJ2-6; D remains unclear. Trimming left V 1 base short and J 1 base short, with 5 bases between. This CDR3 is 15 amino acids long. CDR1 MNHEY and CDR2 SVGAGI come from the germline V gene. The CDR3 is CASSYWASGANVLTF. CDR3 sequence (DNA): TGTGCCAGCAGTTACTGGGCTTCTGGGGCCAACGTCCTGACTTTC.

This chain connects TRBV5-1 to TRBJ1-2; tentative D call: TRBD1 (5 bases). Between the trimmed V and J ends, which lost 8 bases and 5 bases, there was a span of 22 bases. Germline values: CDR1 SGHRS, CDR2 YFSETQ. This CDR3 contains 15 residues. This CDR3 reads CASSPRGDPSYGYTF. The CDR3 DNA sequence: TGCGCCAGTTCCCCAAGGGGCGACCCGTCGTATGGCTACACCTTC.

For the CDR3, the DNA is TGCGCCAGCAGCTTGCTGGTGGGAGGGAACACCGGGGAGCTGTTTTTT. The encoded protein is CASSLLVGGNTGELFF. The chain combines TRBV5-1 with TRBJ2-2; weak D call: TRBD2 (6 bases). V was pared by 1 base and J by 1 base, with 11 bases between. Germline CDR1 reads SGHRS; CDR2 reads YFSETQ. This CDR3 region has 16 residues. Combining the CDR3 with reference TRBV5-1 and TRBJ2-2 gives the whole variable domain KAGVTQTPRYLIKTRGQQVTLSCSPISGHRSVSWYQQTPGQGLQFLFEYFSETQRNKGNFPGRFSGRQFSNSRSEMNVSTLELGDSALYLCASSLLVGGNTGELFFGEGSRLTVL.

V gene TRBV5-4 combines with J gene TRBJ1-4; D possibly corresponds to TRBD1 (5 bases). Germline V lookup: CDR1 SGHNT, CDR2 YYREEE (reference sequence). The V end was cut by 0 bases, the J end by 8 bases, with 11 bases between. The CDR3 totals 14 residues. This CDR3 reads CASSLGQGREKLFF. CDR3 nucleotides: TGTGCCAGCAGCTTGGGCCAGGGCCGCGAAAAACTGTTTTTT.

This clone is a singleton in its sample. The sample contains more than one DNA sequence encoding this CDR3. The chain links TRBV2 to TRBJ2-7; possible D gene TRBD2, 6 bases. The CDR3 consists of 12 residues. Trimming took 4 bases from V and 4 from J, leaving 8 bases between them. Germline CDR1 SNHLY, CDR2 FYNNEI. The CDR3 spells CASSGDSYEQYF. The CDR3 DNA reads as TGTGCCAGCAGTGGGGACTCTTACGAGCAGTACTTC.

The CDR3 reads CASRARDFNQPQHF. CDR3 nucleotide sequence: TGTGCCAGCAGGGCCCGGGACTTCAATCAGCCCCAGCATTTT. This sequence joins TRBV6-1 and TRBJ1-5; weak D call: TRBD1 (5 bases). Germline lookup yields CDR1 MNHNS and CDR2 SASEGT. The length of the CDR3 is 14 residues. The ends were cut back, 6 bases at V and 3 bases at J, with 12 bases in the middle.

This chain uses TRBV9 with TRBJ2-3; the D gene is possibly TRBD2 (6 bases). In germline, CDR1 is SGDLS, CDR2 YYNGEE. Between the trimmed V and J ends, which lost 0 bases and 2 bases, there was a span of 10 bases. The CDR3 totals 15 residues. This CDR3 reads CASSVVAAITDTQYF. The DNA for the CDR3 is TGTGCCAGCAGCGTAGTAGCGGCTATCACAGATACGCAGTATTTT.

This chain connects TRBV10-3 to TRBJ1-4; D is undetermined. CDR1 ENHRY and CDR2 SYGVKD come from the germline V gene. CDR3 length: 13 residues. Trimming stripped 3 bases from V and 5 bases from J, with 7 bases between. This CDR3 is CAISDPGNEKLFF. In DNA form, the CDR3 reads TGTGCCATCAGTGATCCCGGGAATGAAAAACTGTTTTTT.

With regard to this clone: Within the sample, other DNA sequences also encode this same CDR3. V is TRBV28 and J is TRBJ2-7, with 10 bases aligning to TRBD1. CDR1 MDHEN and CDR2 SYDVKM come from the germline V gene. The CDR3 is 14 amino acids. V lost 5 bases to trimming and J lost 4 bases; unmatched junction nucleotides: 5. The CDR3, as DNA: TGTGCCAGCAGTCTGACAGGGGGCGCGTACGAGCAGTACTTC. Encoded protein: CASSLTGGAYEQYF.

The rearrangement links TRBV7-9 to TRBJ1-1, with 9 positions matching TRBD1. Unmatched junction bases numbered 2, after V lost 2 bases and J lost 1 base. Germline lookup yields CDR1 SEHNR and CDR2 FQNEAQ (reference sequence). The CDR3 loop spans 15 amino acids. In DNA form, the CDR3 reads TGTGCCAGCAGCTTACGACAGGGGGAGAACACTGAAGCTTTCTTT. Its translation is CASSLRQGENTEAFF.

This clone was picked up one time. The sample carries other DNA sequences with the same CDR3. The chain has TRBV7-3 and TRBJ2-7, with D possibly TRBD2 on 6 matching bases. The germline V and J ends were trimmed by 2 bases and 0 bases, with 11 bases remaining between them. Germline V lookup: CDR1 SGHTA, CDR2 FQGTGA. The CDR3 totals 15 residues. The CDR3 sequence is CASSLGSGPSYEQYF. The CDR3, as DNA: TGTGCCAGCAGCTTAGGCAGCGGGCCCTCCTACGAGCAGTACTTC.

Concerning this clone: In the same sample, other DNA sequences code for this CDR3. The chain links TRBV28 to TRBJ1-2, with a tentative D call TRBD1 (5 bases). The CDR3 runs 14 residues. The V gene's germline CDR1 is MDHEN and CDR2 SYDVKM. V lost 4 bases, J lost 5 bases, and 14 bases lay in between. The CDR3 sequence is CASSSSGTAYGYTF. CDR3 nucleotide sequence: TGTGCCAGCAGTTCCTCCGGGACGGCTTATGGCTACACCTTC.

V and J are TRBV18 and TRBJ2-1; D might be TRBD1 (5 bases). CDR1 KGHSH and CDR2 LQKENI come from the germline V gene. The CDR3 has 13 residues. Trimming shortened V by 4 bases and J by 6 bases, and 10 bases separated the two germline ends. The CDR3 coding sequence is TGTGCCAGCTCACTGGAAAGGGGCAATGAGCAGTTCTTC. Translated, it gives CASSLERGNEQFF.

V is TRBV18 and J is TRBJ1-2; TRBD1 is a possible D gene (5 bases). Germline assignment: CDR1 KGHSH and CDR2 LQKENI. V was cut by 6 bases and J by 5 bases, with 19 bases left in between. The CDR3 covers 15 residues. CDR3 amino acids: CASSPNQGGGYGYTF. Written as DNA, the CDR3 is TGTGCCAGCTCCCCCAATCAGGGCGGAGGTTATGGCTACACCTTC.

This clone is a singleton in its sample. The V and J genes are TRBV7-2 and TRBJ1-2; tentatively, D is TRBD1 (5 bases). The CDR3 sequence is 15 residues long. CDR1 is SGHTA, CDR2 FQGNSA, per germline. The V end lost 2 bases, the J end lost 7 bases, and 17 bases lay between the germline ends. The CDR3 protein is CASSLKRDLKVGYTF. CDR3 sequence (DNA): TGTGCCAGCAGCTTAAAGAGGGACCTAAAGGTTGGCTACACCTTC.

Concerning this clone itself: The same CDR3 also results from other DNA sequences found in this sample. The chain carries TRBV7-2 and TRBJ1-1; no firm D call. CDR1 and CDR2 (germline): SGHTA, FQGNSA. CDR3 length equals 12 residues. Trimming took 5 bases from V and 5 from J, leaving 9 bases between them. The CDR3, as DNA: TGTGCCAGCAGCCCTCTCTGGACTGAAGCTTTCTTT. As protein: CASSPLWTEAFF.

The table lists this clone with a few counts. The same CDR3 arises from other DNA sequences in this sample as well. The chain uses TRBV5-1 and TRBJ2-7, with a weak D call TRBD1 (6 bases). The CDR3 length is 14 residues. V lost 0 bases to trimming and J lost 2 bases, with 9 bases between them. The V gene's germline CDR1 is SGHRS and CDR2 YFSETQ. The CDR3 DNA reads TGCGCCAGCAGCTTGGCCCAGGGGCCCTACGAGCAGTACTTC. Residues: CASSLAQGPYEQYF.

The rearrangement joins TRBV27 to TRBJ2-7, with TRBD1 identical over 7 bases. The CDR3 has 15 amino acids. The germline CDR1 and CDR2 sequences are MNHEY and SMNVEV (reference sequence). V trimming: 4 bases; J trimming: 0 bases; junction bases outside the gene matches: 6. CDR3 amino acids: CASSSTGPLSYEQYF. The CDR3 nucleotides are TGTGCCAGCAGTTCGACAGGGCCCCTCTCCTACGAGCAGTACTTC.

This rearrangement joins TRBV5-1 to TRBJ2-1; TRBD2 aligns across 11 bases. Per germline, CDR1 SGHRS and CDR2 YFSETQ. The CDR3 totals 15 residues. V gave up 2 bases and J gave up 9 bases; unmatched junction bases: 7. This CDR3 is CASSFTTSGVGEQFF. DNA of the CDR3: TGCGCCAGCAGCTTTACGACTAGCGGGGTGGGTGAGCAGTTCTTC.

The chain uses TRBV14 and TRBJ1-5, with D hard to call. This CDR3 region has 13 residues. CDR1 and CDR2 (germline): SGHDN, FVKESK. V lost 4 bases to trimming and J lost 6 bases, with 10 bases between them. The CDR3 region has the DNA TGTGCCAGCAGCCCCGGCCCGGGTCAGCCCCAGCATTTT. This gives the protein CASSPGPGQPQHF.

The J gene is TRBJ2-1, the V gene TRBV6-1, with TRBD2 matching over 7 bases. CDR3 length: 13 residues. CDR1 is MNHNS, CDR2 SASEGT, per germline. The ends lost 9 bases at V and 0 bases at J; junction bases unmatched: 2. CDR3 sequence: CASLAASYNEQFF. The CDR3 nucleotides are TGTGCCAGTCTAGCGGCCTCCTACAATGAGCAGTTCTTC.

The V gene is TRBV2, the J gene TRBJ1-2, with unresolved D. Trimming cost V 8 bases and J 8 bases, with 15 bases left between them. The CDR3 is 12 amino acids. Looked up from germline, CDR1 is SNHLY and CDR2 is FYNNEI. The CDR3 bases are TGTGCCAGCCTTCGCGATTCGGCAGGCTACACCTTC. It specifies CASLRDSAGYTF.